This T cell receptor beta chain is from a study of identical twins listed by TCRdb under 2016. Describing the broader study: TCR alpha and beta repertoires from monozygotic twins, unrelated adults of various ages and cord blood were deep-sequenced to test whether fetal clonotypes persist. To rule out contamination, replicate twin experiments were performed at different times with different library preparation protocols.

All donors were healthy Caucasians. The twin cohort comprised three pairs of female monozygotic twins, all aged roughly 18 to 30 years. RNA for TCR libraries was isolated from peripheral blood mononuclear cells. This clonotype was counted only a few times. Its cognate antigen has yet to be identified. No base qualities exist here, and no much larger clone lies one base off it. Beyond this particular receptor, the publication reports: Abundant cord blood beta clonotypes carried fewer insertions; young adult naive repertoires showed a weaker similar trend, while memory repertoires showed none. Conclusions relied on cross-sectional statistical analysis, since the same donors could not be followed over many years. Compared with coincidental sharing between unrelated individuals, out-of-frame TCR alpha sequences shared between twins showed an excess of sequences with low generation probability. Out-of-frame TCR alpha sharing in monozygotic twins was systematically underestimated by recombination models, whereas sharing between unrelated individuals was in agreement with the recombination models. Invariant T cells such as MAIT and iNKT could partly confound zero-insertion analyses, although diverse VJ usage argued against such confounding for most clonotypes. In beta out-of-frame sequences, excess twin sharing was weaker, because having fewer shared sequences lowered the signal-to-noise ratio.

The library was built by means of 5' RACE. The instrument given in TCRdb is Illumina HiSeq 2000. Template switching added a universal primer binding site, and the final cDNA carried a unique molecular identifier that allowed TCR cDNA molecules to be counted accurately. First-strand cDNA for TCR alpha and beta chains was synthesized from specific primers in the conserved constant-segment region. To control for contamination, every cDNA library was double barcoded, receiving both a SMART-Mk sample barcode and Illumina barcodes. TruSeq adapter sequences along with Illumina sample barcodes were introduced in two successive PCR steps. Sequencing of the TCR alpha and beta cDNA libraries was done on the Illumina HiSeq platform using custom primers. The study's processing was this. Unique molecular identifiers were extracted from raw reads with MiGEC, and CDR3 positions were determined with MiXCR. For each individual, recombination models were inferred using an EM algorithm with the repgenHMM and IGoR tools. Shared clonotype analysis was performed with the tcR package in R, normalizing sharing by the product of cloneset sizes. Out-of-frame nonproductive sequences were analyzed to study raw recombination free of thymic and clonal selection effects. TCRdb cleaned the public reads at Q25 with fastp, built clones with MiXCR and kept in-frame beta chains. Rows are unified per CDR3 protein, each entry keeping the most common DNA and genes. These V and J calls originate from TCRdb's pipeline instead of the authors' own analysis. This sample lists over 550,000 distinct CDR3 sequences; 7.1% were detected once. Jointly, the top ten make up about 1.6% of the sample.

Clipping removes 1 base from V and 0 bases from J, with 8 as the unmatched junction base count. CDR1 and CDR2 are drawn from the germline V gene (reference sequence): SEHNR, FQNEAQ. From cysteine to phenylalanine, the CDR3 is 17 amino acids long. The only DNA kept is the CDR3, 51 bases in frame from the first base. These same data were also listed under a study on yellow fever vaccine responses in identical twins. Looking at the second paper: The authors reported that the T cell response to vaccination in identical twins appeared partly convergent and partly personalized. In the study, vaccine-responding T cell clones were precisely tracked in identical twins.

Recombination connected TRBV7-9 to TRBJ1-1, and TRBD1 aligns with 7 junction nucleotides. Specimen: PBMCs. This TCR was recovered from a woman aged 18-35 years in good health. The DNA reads TGTGCCAGCAGCTTAGATAGGGGCCAGGGGGTGAACACTGAAGCTTTCTTT. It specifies CASSLDRGQGVNTEAFF.